These T cell receptor beta chains were read from a single sample in a study of CD8 T cells in ankylosing spondylitis. Via MiXCR, TCRdb re-called the 5' RACE reads, giving one row per CDR3 protein. The top ten hold 0.5% to 0.65% of the sample, which has about 240,000 distinct CDR3 sequences, 20% to 30% seen once. The sample consisted of blood, either unsorted or a sorted T cell fraction (not recorded which). Source of these receptors: a male donor with ankylosing spondylitis or in good health (not recorded which). Both conserved end residues are part of each CDR3. The D gene is left open where the match is weak. Clone size is stated in some rows and not others, as once, few, many or a class when expanded.

CDR3 length	D gene	V gene	clone size	J gene	CDR3 DNA	CDR3 protein
15	TRBD2	TRBV20-1	NA	TRBJ2-3	TGCAGTGCTGGGGTTTTACTAGCGGGCACAGATACGCAGTATTTT	CSAGVLLAGTDTQYF
15	TRBD1	TRBV11-3	many	TRBJ2-1	TGTGCCAGCAGCCCAGGACAGGTAGCCTACAATGAGCAGTTCTTC	CASSPGQVAYNEQFF
19	NA	TRBV6-5	NA	TRBJ2-3	TGTGCCAGCAGTTACTCGGGGCGGGGACAGTCTCCTAGCACAGATACGCAGTATTTT	CASSYSGRGQSPSTDTQYF
14	TRBD1	TRBV6-5	many	TRBJ1-2	TGTGCCAGCGGTTCGGGACAGGGGGGCTATGGCTACACCTTC	CASGSGQGGYGYTF
11	NA	TRBV20-1	NA	TRBJ2-5	TGCAGTGCTAGAGATATGGAGACCCAGTACTTC	CSARDMETQYF
12	NA	TRBV20-1	few	TRBJ2-7	TGCAGCGCTAACAGGGACGCCTACGAGCAGTACTTC	CSANRDAYEQYF
13	NA	TRBV28	many	TRBJ1-5	TGTGCCAGCAAGTGGGGGACCAATCAGCCCCAGCATTTT	CASKWGTNQPQHF
15	TRBD2	TRBV12-3/TRBV12-4	NA	TRBJ2-3	TGTGCCAGCAGTGCCCCGGGGGGGCGAGCAGATACGCAGTATTTT	CASSAPGGRADTQYF
15	NA	TRBV5-5	NA	TRBJ1-1	TGTGCCAGCAGCCCTAGTTACAGAAAAACCACTGAAGCTTTCTTT	CASSPSYRKTTEAFF
14	TRBD1	TRBV12-3/TRBV12-4	few	TRBJ2-4	TGTGCCAGCAGTGTGGGACAGGGGAGGCACATTCAGTACTTC	CASSVGQGRHIQYF
12	NA	TRBV20-1	many	TRBJ1-1	TGCAGTGCTAGTGGCATGAACACTGAAGCTTTCTTT	CSASGMNTEAFF
14	NA	TRBV20-1	many	TRBJ2-3	TGCAGTGCTAGAGGCTGGCCTAGCACAGATACGCAGTATTTT	CSARGWPSTDTQYF
15	TRBD1	TRBV20-1	few	TRBJ1-2	TGCAGTGCTAGAGATTTTACAGGGGACCATTATGGCTACACCTTC	CSARDFTGDHYGYTF
12	NA	TRBV18	many	TRBJ2-5	TGTGCCAGCTCAAGGTACCAAGAGACCCAGTACTTC	CASSRYQETQYF
18	NA	TRBV20-1	many	TRBJ2-3	TGCAGTGCTAGATCTCCCTCCTCGCTCCCGCGGAGGGTAGTTACGCAGTATTTT	CSARSPSSLPRRVVTQYF
14	NA	TRBV29-1	many	TRBJ1-3	TGCAGCGTTGAGGATCTCTCTGGGGGGAACACCATATATTTT	CSVEDLSGGNTIYF
13	TRBD1	TRBV20-1	NA	TRBJ1-2	TGCAGTGCTACACAGGGGACAGACTATGGCTACACCTTC	CSATQGTDYGYTF
14	TRBD1	TRBV18	NA	TRBJ2-7	TGTGCCAGCTCACCTTACCGGACAGGGACCGAGCAGTACTTC	CASSPYRTGTEQYF
16	NA	TRBV7-3	NA	TRBJ2-4	TGTGCCAGCAGCTTAAGTGGGGCGGGGGCCAAAAACATTCAGTACTTC	CASSLSGAGAKNIQYF
12	NA	TRBV20-1	NA	TRBJ2-5	TGCAGTGCAGCAGGGGTCCATGAGACCCAGTACTTC	CSAAGVHETQYF
13	NA	TRBV27	many	TRBJ1-1	TGTGCCAGCAGTTTAAGGAGGGAAACTGAAGCTTTCTTT	CASSLRRETEAFF
16	TRBD1	TRBV5-4	few	TRBJ2-3	TGTGCCAGCAGCCCAGACAGGGGAAGGAGCACAGATACGCAGTATTTT	CASSPDRGRSTDTQYF
16	NA	TRBV12-3/TRBV12-4	NA	TRBJ2-3	TGTGCCAGCAGTTTCGAGGGGGGCCGGGGGAAAGATACGCAGTATTTT	CASSFEGGRGKDTQYF
12	NA	TRBV3-1	NA	TRBJ2-5	TGTGCCAGCAGCCAAGTTCCGGAGACCCAGTACTTC	CASSQVPETQYF
13	NA	TRBV10-3	NA	TRBJ2-5	TGTGCCACCTCTCGTGGGACCTTGGAGACCCAGTACTTC	CATSRGTLETQYF
13	NA	TRBV12-3/TRBV12-4	NA	TRBJ2-7	TGTGCCAGCAGTTTTCGGCCTACCTACGAGCAGTACTTC	CASSFRPTYEQYF
14	NA	TRBV29-1	many	TRBJ1-2	TGCAGCGTTGAAATCGGGATGTCGGGCTATGGCTACACCTTC	CSVEIGMSGYGYTF
12	NA	TRBV20-1	many	TRBJ2-3	TGCAGTGCTGGTTACGCCACAGATACGCAGTATTTT	CSAGYATDTQYF
14	NA	TRBV28	many	TRBJ2-1	TGTGCCAGCACCAATGGGGGACCTCTCAATGAGCAGTTCTTC	CASTNGGPLNEQFF
13	NA	TRBV29-1	many	TRBJ2-3	TGCAGCGCCGAACCCGATACCACAGATACGCAGTATTTT	CSAEPDTTDTQYF
13	NA	TRBV29-1	many	TRBJ2-1	TGCAGCGTTGTGGGACATGCCTACAATGAGCAGTTCTTC	CSVVGHAYNEQFF
14	TRBD2	TRBV20-1	few	TRBJ2-5	TGCAGTGCTACCTTGAGCGGGGGCGGGGAGACCCAGTACTTC	CSATLSGGGETQYF
15	TRBD2	TRBV20-1	NA	TRBJ2-1	TGCAGTGCTAGAGATCGAGCGGGGGGTAACGATGAGCAGTTCTTC	CSARDRAGGNDEQFF
13	NA	TRBV6-5	many	TRBJ2-7	TGTGCCAGCAGTTCCCCGAGGAATGGAGAGCAGTACTTC	CASSSPRNGEQYF
14	NA	TRBV29-1	NA	TRBJ2-4	TGCAGCGTTGAGGGCCGACTAGCCAAAAACATTCAGTACTTC	CSVEGRLAKNIQYF
16	NA	TRBV28	many	TRBJ2-3	TGTGCCAGCAGTTGGGTAATGACAGTTAGCACAGATACGCAGTATTTT	CASSWVMTVSTDTQYF
13	NA	TRBV6-5	few	TRBJ1-1	TGTGCCAGCAGTTCCCCAGGCAACACTGAAGCTTTCTTT	CASSSPGNTEAFF
15	NA	TRBV20-1	many	TRBJ2-3	TGCAGTGCCAAAGGAGCCCGGGGCGAACTAGATACGCAGTATTTT	CSAKGARGELDTQYF
15	NA	TRBV19	NA	TRBJ1-2	TGTGCCAGTAGTCCTCGGGGGGGTCGCTTCTATGGCTACACCTTC	CASSPRGGRFYGYTF
12	NA	TRBV20-1	few	TRBJ2-6	TGCAGTACTCAAACTGGGGCCAACGTCCTGACTTTC	CSTQTGANVLTF
23	TRBD2	TRBV20-1	NA	TRBJ2-3	TGCAGTGCTAGAGATCCTTCTCCTAAGACAGGAGGGACTAGCGGGGTGATGACAGATACGCAGTATTTT	CSARDPSPKTGGTSGVMTDTQYF
13	NA	TRBV28	many	TRBJ1-2	TGTGCCAGCAGCGGACAGACCGTCGGAGGCTACACCTTC	CASSGQTVGGYTF
11	NA	TRBV12-3/TRBV12-4	many	TRBJ2-7	TGTGCCAGCAGTCCCCGAAACGAGCAGTACTTC	CASSPRNEQYF
14	TRBD1	TRBV20-1	few	TRBJ2-3	TGCAGTGCTATAGACGGACAGGCCACAGATACGCAGTATTTT	CSAIDGQATDTQYF
17	TRBD2	TRBV20-1	NA	TRBJ2-3	TGCTGTGCTAGAGATTACGCCAGCGGGGGGGCCACAGATACGCAGTATTTT	CCARDYASGGATDTQYF
12	NA	TRBV7-2	NA	TRBJ2-1	TGTGCCAGCAGGCTAGGAAACAATGAGCAGTTCTTC	CASRLGNNEQFF
14	NA	TRBV12-3/TRBV12-4	NA	TRBJ1-1	TGTGCCAGCAGTTTAGCAGGGACAAGGACTGAAGCTTTCTTT	CASSLAGTRTEAFF
13	NA	TRBV6-5	many	TRBJ1-2	TGTGCCAGCAGTTACCCCGACAGGTCTGGCTACACCTTC	CASSYPDRSGYTF
15	NA	TRBV7-9	NA	TRBJ2-1	TGTGCCAGCAGCTCCCCCGGGGGGCAGAACAATGAGCAGTTCTTC	CASSSPGGQNNEQFF
15	TRBD1	TRBV10-3	many	TRBJ1-2	TGTGCCATCAGTGACCCCGGACAGGGGGCTCAAGGCTACACCTTC	CAISDPGQGAQGYTF
14	TRBD1	TRBV18	many	TRBJ2-3	TGTGCCAGCTCACGGGACAGGAGCACAGATACGCAGTATTTT	CASSRDRSTDTQYF
13	NA	TRBV20-1	NA	TRBJ2-2	TGCAGTGCTAGAGCCGGAGGGCCCGGGGAGCTGTTTTTT	CSARAGGPGELFF
15	NA	TRBV7-6	few	TRBJ2-1	TGTGCCAGCAGCTTAGTTCGGGGGACTTACAATGAGCAGTTCTTC	CASSLVRGTYNEQFF
12	NA	TRBV12-3/TRBV12-4	few	TRBJ1-2	TGTGCCAGCACCATAGATTACCATGGCTACACCTTC	CASTIDYHGYTF
12	NA	TRBV12-3/TRBV12-4	many	TRBJ2-7	TGTGCCAGCAGGGGAATGACCTACGAGCAGTACTTC	CASRGMTYEQYF
15	TRBD2	TRBV7-9	many	TRBJ2-7	TGTGCCAGCAGCTTATCTGGACTAGCTGGTCAGGAGCAGTACTTC	CASSLSGLAGQEQYF
15	NA	TRBV11-2	NA	TRBJ2-3	TGTGCCAGCAGCTTAATGAGGCCGCCCACAGATACGCAGTATTTT	CASSLMRPPTDTQYF
15	TRBD1	TRBV7-8	few	TRBJ2-1	TGTGCCACCCTTGGGGGGACAGGGCTTTACAATGAGCAGTTCTTC	CATLGGTGLYNEQFF
15	TRBD1	TRBV27	NA	TRBJ1-1	TGTGCCAGCAGTTCCCTCGGGACAGGGAGAACTGAAGCTTTCTTT	CASSSLGTGRTEAFF